This T cell receptor (beta chain) was profiled in a study of T-cell reconstitution after alpha-beta-depleted transplantation in children. Whole-study results and caveats: One year post-transplant, T-cell counts and diversity were largely derived from T cells produced anew. Several patients had high TCRbeta diversity at day 60; it came from surviving recipient T cells and thymic progenitors. About two months after transplant, alpha-beta T cells reportedly came from several hundred expanded graft clones.

Unique molecular identifiers were incorporated during preparation of the TCRbeta library. TCRdb reprocessed the PCR reads via MiXCR and lists one record per CDR3 protein. Counted here are about 260,000 distinct CDR3 sequences, 11% occurring once; the ten biggest clones make up roughly a quarter. There are many counts of this clonotype. Its antigen is undetermined. Germline CDR1 reads SGDLS; CDR2 reads YYNGEE. This CDR3 is 14 amino acids long. V lost 4 bases and J lost 7, with 15 bases in between. J is TRBJ1-5 and V is TRBV9; D is undetermined. This sequence originates from a male patient aged 2-9 years who had a stem cell transplant for chronic granulomatous disease, so the T cells may come from the graft donor. Material: peripheral blood, obtained 180 days after TCRalphabeta/CD19-depleted stem cell transplant. The CDR3 nucleotides are TGTGCCAGCAGCCTCGGGAGTGGTTGGCAGCCCCAGCATTTT. Its translation: CASSLGSGWQPQHF.